Following are 12 T cell receptor beta chains from one sample sequenced in a study of blood T cells in healthy people across ages. Combining a sample-barcoded 5' primer with a J-beta primer mix, a second PCR ran for roughly 6 to 11 cycles. TCRdb ran MiXCR on the 5' RACE reads and lists one entry per CDR3 protein. The table includes 760,000 or so distinct CDR3 sequences, 25% detected once. These data were also filed under a second study, of T cells of mothers and their children.

The sample was blood. These receptors were taken from a boy aged 5-17 years in good health.

The V call is TRBV18, the J call TRBJ2-7; tentatively, D is TRBD1 or TRBD2 (5 bases each). V was trimmed by 4 bases and J by 3 bases, leaving 19 bases between them. This CDR3 has 16 residues. CDR1 and CDR2 from the germline V gene are KGHSH and LQKENI. The CDR3 here is CASSQSGAAGYYEQYF. Written as DNA, the CDR3 is TGTGCCAGCTCACAATCCGGGGCGGCGGGCTACTACGAGCAGTACTTC.

This chain uses TRBV9 with TRBJ2-1; 7 bases are a match to TRBD2. V shed 0 bases and J 4 bases; nucleotides not matched to a gene: 4. From germline, CDR1 is SGDLS and CDR2 YYNGEE. The CDR3 is 15 amino acids. This CDR3 is CASSVGSSGYNEQFF. CDR3 DNA sequence: TGTGCCAGCAGCGTAGGGTCTAGCGGATACAATGAGCAGTTCTTC.

The CDR3 DNA sequence: TGTGCCAGCAGCCCCGGGGGCTCTTCACCCCTCCACTTT. Protein sequence: CASSPGGSSPLHF. V and J are TRBV6-5 and TRBJ1-6; tentative D call: TRBD1 (6 bases). V was cut by 6 bases and J by 9 bases, with 12 bases left in between. Germline V gene data show CDR1 as MNHEY and CDR2 as SVGAGI. The CDR3 runs 13 residues.

This clonotype showed up just a few times. Lacking the conserved final phenylalanine or tryptophan, this CDR3 likely reflects a read error. The chain joins TRBV20-1 to TRBJ1-2; D gene uncertain. CDR1 is DFQATT and CDR2 is SNEGSKA in the germline V gene (reference sequence). This CDR3 is 11 amino acids long. V was clipped by 2 bases and J by 5 bases, with 6 bases between them. The DNA for the CDR3 is TGCAGTGCTAGATCAGTGTATGGCTACACCCTC. Residues: CSARSVYGYTL.

This clonotype was counted between two and nine times. The rearrangement uses TRBV28 and TRBJ2-7; D unclear. Between the trimmed V and J ends, which lost 8 bases and 2 bases, there was a span of 13 bases. This CDR3 is 13 amino acids long. The germline gives CDR1 MDHEN, CDR2 SYDVKM. This CDR3 reads CASRRTATYEQYF. CDR3 DNA: TGTGCCAGCCGGCGGACGGCGACCTACGAGCAGTACTTC.

This chain uses TRBV29-1 with TRBJ1-2, with 7 bases fitting TRBD1. Per germline, CDR1 SQVTM and CDR2 ANQGSEA. The CDR3 extends over 13 amino acids. V was pared by 3 bases and J by 6 bases, with 7 bases of the junction left unmatched. Written as DNA, the CDR3 is TGCAGCGTTGACATCAGCCAGGGGGATGGCTACACCTTC. As protein: CSVDISQGDGYTF.

About this clonotype: Its ends do not fully match the called genes, so a read error is possible. The DNA of the CDR3 is TGTGCCAGCAGCCCGACTTCCGTAGGGATAGAGGGTAACTATGGCCACACCTTC. Translating gives CASSPTSVGIEGNYGHTF. This chain uses TRBV7-2 with TRBJ1-2; D unresolved. The CDR3 totals 18 residues. Germline V gives CDR1 SGHTA, CDR2 FQGNSA.

This clonotype was counted many times. V and J are TRBV4-3 and TRBJ1-4; tentative D call: TRBD1 (6 bases). V was trimmed by 0 bases and J by 0 bases, leaving 11 bases between them. Per germline, CDR1 LGHNA and CDR2 YSLEER. The CDR3 runs to 17 residues. The CDR3 coding sequence is TGCGCCAGCAGCCAAGATCCACAGGGCACAACTAATGAAAAACTGTTTTTT. The encoded protein is CASSQDPQGTTNEKLFF.

The chain employs TRBV6-6 and TRBJ1-4; 7 bases align to TRBD1. The CDR3 is 14 residues long. V was clipped by 5 bases and J by 0 bases; unmatched bases: 0. Germline-derived CDR1 and CDR2 are MNHNY and SVGAGI (reference sequence). CDR3 amino acids: CASSTGATNEKLFF. The DNA of the CDR3 is TGTGCCAGCAGTACAGGGGCAACTAATGAAAAACTGTTTTTT.

V and J are TRBV4-2 and TRBJ1-3; unclear D gene. The CDR3 runs 15 residues. Trimming took off 0 bases at V and 4 bases at J, with 10 bases between the two ends. CDR1 LGHNA and CDR2 YNFKEQ come from the germline V gene. The CDR3 reads CASSQDNSGGNTIYF. The CDR3 DNA reads TGTGCCAGCAGCCAAGACAACAGTGGAGGAAACACCATATATTTT.

There are a few counts of this clonotype. This rearrangement joins TRBV12-3 or TRBV12-4 to TRBJ1-1; 12 bases map to TRBD1. The CDR3 extends over 17 amino acids. Germline trimming cut 4 bases from V and 4 bases from J; bases unmatched to any gene: 10. CDR3: CASSSGQGALGSTEAFF. The CDR3 DNA is TGTGCCAGCAGTTCGGGACAGGGGGCTCTTGGGAGCACTGAAGCTTTCTTT.

A few counts support this clonotype. V gene TRBV5-1 combines with J gene TRBJ1-6; D might be TRBD1 (5 bases). V dropped 0 bases and J dropped 10 bases, with 8 bases sitting between them. This CDR3 comprises 13 residues. Per the germline V gene, CDR1 is SGHRS and CDR2 is YFSETQ. The CDR3 DNA reads as TGCGCCAGCAGCTTGGCGACAGACTCACCCCTCCACTTT. Translated, it gives CASSLATDSPLHF.